A selection of T cell receptor beta chains follows, all from one sample in a study of OX40 agonist ivuxolimab in advanced cancers. The protocol was immunoSEQ multiplex PCR, while the TCRdb copy is restricted to in-frame clones and leaves out a portion. The data contain around 86,000 clones, approximately 89% of them singletons. The material sequenced was CD4+ or CD8+ T cells sorted from blood, taken in a trial of the OX40 agonist ivuxolimab. All receptors come from an adult with an advanced solid tumor such as melanoma, head and neck, liver or kidney cancer. Each CDR3 is given without its conserved first and last residue. Fields, in order: J gene, V gene, D gene, CDR3 protein. A D gene is named only where the DNA matches it firmly.

>TRBJ1-1|TRBV30|TRBD1
AISSGTGQAF
>TRBJ2-3|TRBV9|TRBD2
ASSVRAELATQY
>TRBJ1-2|TRBV5-4|-
ASSQRGVIEDGYT
>TRBJ1-3|TRBV19|-
ASSIGESSGNTIY
>TRBJ2-1|TRBV5-4|TRBD2
ASSGGLYTYNEQF
>TRBJ1-1|TRBV9|TRBD1
ASSASTGLNTEAF
>TRBJ1-1|TRBV7-9|-
ASSLTDEAF
>TRBJ2-5|TRBV5-4|-
ASSPPGRSQETQY
>TRBJ1-2|TRBV7-9|-
ASSLVGTAGNGYT
>TRBJ2-7|TRBV7-2|-
ASSSYLGSYEQY
>TRBJ2-6|TRBV11-2|-
ASSLTARRGANVLT
>TRBJ2-1|TRBV30|-
AWRAGSSYNEQF
>TRBJ1-5|TRBV19|-
ASSTGGEGQPQH
>TRBJ1-1|TRBV14|-
ASSIIRNTEAF
>TRBJ2-5|TRBV2|TRBD2
ASRDTSGRAAETQY
>TRBJ2-3|TRBV27|-
ASSSSGRTSTDTQY
>TRBJ2-7|TRBV5-1|-
ASSLSSYEQY
>TRBJ1-1|TRBV7-2|-
ASSSRRGRGFEAF
>TRBJ1-1|TRBV9|TRBD1
ASSSDRGDLATEAF
>TRBJ1-1|TRBV18|-
ASSPLGRDTEAF
>TRBJ1-1|TRBV5-1|TRBD1
ASSLSTGVTEAF
>TRBJ2-3|TRBV7-9|TRBD2
ASTASGRDTQY
>TRBJ2-1|TRBV10-1|TRBD2
ASSISGTRGNEQF